These T cell receptor beta chains were read from a single sample in a study of monozygotic twins with inflammatory bowel disease. For each CDR3 protein, TCRdb gives one entry from its re-call of the 5' RACE reads, without DNA. This table holds approximately 400,000 distinct CDR3 sequences. The sequencing sample was made of blood. These receptors were taken from a human donor with ulcerative colitis or Crohn's disease, or a healthy co-twin of an affected twin (not recorded which). Both conserved end residues are part of each CDR3.

CDR3 protein | J gene | CDR3 length | V gene
CASSLRQKETQYF | TRBJ2-5 | 13 | TRBV27
CASSRGQGNEQFF | TRBJ2-1 | 13 | TRBV7-9
CASSLGGHTGELFF | TRBJ2-2 | 14 | TRBV5-1
CASSPDIYEQYF | TRBJ2-7 | 12 | TRBV7-9
CASSLQGLGEAFF | TRBJ1-1 | 13 | TRBV5-6
CAIRGDPSGGAAETQYF | TRBJ2-5 | 17 | TRBV10-3
CSVQGQEGTQYF | TRBJ2-5 | 12 | TRBV29-1
CASSSDRGKGTQYF | TRBJ2-5 | 14 | TRBV5-1
CSARQPSGHNEQFF | TRBJ2-1 | 14 | TRBV20-1
CASSGGQVPYEQYF | TRBJ2-7 | 14 | TRBV5-6
CASSHLGTDSGNTIYF | TRBJ1-3 | 16 | TRBV3-1